This TCR beta chain was recovered during a study of shared T cell receptors in the human thymus. TCRdb keeps only in-frame clones here, not all; method: immunoSEQ multiplex PCR. Among hundreds of thousands of clones listed, about 87% were seen once. The germline V gene has CDR1 SGHVS and CDR2 FNYEAQ. This CDR3 contains 13 residues. Trimming took off 4 bases at V and 2 bases at J, with 7 bases between the two ends. Separately, the same data were catalogued under a study of human thymus T cells. That study adds: Gene usage (both V and J) appeared biased in thymic and blood repertoires.

This clonotype was sampled from a boy under two years old with a congenital heart defect. Specimen: thymocytes. The rearrangement uses TRBV7-6 and TRBJ2-3; D gene ambiguous. DNA of the CDR3: TGTGCCAGCAGCTCAGAAGACACAGATACGCAGTATTTT. This sequence encodes CASSSEDTDTQYF.